This passage covers 7 T cell receptor beta chains from one sample sequenced in a study of blood T cell repertoires in COVID-19. Sequencing used immunoSEQ multiplex PCR; TCRdb keeps in-frame clones, though not all of them. The sample carries 200,000 to 300,000 clones, roughly 80% recorded once. The sequencing sample was made of peripheral blood. The source of these receptors is a man aged 60 to 75 with acute or convalescent COVID-19.

The J gene is TRBJ2-1, the V gene TRBV28, with TRBD2 matching over 8 bases. V was clipped by 7 bases and J by 2 bases; unmatched bases: 7. The CDR3 loop spans 15 amino acids. CDR1 and CDR2 from the germline V gene are MDHEN and SYDVKM. CDR3 sequence (DNA): TGTGCCAGCATACCAGCGGGAGCCGCCTACAATGAGCAGTTCTTC. Encoded protein: CASIPAGAAYNEQFF.

The chain combines TRBV6-5 with TRBJ1-5, with a tentative D call TRBD1 (5 bases). The CDR3 runs to 16 residues. CDR1 is MNHEY, CDR2 SVGAGI, per germline. V was trimmed by 4 bases and J by 3 bases, leaving 16 bases between them. The CDR3 here is CASSSRSLDTNQPQHF. The CDR3 DNA follows: TGTGCCAGCAGTTCCAGGTCCTTGGACACCAATCAGCCCCAGCATTTT.

V gene TRBV19 combines with J gene TRBJ2-5; TRBD1 matches at 7 bases. V was clipped by 9 bases and J by 2 bases; unmatched bases: 6. CDR3 size: 13 residues. Germline CDR1 LNHDA, CDR2 SQIVND (reference sequence). The CDR3 region is CASRTGNQETQYF. In DNA, the CDR3 is TGTGCCAGCCGGACAGGCAATCAAGAGACCCAGTACTTC. The entire variable domain, with the rest obtained from reference TRBV19 and TRBJ2-5, is as follows: DGGITQSPKYLFRKEGQNVTLSCEQNLNHDAMYWYRQDPGQGLRLIYYSQIVNDFQKGDIAEGYSVSREKKESFPLTVTSAQKNPTAFYLCASRTGNQETQYFGPGTRLLVL.

This clone was recorded once. The chain uses TRBV4-2 and TRBJ2-7; TRBD2 agrees at 9 bases. V lost 0 bases, J lost 6 bases, and 9 bases stayed unmatched. Per the germline V gene, CDR1 is LGHNA and CDR2 is YNFKEQ. The CDR3 has 16 amino acids. CDR3 nucleotide sequence: TGTGCCAGCAGCCAAGATATCCTAGCGGGAAAGAGCGAGCAGTACTTC. Its translation is CASSQDILAGKSEQYF.

The chain has TRBV20-1 and TRBJ2-2, with 12 bases fitting TRBD2. The ends lost 3 bases at V and 5 bases at J; junction bases unmatched: 7. Germline assignment: CDR1 DFQATT and CDR2 SNEGSKA (reference sequence). This CDR3 is 16 amino acids long. The CDR3 DNA sequence: TGCAGTGCTAGTGGGCTAGCGGGGGGGCTGACCGGGGAGCTGTTTTTT. This codes for CSASGLAGGLTGELFF.

Only one count was recorded for this clone. The CDR3 DNA sequence: TGTGCCGTCCGAGGCACTAGCAATCAGCCCCAGCATTTT. Translating it yields CAVRGTSNQPQHF. The chain uses TRBV28 and TRBJ1-5; no reliable D call. The CDR3 extends over 13 amino acids. Trimming removed 11 bases from V and 0 bases from J, with 11 bases in between. Germline assignment: CDR1 MDHEN and CDR2 SYDVKM.

V usage is TRBV3-1 (or the pseudogene TRBV3-2) and J usage is TRBJ2-6; possibly TRBD1 for D (6 bases). This CDR3 is 15 amino acids long. Germline-derived CDR1 and CDR2 are LGHDT and YNNKEL (reference sequence). Trimming cost V 1 base and J 6 bases, with 10 bases left between them. The CDR3 protein is CASSQGTGTANVLTF. Written as DNA, the CDR3 is TGTGCCAGCAGCCAAGGTACAGGGACGGCCAACGTCCTGACTTTC.